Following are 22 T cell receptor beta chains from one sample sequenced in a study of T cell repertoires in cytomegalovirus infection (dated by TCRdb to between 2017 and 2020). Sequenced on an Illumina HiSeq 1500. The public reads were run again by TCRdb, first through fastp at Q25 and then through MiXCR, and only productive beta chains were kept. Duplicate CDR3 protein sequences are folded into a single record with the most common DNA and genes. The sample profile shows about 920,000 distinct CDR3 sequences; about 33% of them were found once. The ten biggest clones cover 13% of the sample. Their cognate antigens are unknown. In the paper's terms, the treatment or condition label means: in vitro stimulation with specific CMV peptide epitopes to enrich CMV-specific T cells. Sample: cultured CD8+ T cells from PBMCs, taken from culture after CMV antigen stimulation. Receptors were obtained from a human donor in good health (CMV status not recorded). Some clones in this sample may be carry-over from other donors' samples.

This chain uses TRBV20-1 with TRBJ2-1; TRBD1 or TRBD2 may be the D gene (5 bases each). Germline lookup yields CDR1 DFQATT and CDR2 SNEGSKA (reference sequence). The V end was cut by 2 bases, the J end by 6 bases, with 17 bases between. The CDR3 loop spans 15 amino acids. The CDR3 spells CSARMGVYISNEQFF. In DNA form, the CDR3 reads TGCAGTGCTAGAATGGGGGTTTATATTAGCAATGAGCAGTTCTTC.

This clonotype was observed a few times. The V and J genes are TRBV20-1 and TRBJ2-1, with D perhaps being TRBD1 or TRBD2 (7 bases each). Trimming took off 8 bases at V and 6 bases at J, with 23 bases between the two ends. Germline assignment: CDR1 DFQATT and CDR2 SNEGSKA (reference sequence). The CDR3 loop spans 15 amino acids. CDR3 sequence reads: CSPQGGPRNRNEQFF. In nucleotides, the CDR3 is TGCAGTCCCCAGGGGGGGCCTAGGAACCGCAATGAGCAGTTCTTC.

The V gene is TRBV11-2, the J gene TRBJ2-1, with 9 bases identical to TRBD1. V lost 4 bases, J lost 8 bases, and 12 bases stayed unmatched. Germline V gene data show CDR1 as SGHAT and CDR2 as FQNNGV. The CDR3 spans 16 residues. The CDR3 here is CASSSRTGEVWDEQFF. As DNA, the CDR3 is TGTGCCAGCAGCTCCCGGACAGGGGAGGTTTGGGATGAGCAGTTCTTC. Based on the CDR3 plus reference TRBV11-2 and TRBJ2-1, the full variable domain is EAGVAQSPRYKIIEKRQSVAFWCNPISGHATLYWYQQILGQGPKLLIQFQNNGVVDDSQLPKDRFSAERLKGVDSTLKIQPAKLEDSAVYLCASSSRTGEVWDEQFFGPGTRLTVL.

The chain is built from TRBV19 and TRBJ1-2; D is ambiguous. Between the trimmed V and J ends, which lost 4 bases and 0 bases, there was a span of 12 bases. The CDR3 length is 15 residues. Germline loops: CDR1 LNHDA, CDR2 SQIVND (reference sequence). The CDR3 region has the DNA TGTGCCAGTAGTAGTCACGTACCAGCTAACTATGGCTACACCTTC. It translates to CASSSHVPANYGYTF. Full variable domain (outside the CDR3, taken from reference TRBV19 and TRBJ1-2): DGGITQSPKYLFRKEGQNVTLSCEQNLNHDAMYWYRQDPGQGLRLIYYSQIVNDFQKGDIAEGYSVSREKKESFPLTVTSAQKNPTAFYLCASSSHVPANYGYTFGSGTRLTVV.

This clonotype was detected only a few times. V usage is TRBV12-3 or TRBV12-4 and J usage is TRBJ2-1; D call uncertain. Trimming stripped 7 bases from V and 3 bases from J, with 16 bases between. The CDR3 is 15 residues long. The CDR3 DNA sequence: TGTGCCAGCATTTCGGACCCTCTAGGCTACAATGAGCAGTTCTTC. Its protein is CASISDPLGYNEQFF.

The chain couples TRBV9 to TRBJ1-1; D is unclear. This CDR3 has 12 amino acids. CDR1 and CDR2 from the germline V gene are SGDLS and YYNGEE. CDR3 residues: CVSSRGKTEAFF. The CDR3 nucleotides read TGTGTTAGCAGCCGCGGGAAGACTGAAGCTTTCTTT.

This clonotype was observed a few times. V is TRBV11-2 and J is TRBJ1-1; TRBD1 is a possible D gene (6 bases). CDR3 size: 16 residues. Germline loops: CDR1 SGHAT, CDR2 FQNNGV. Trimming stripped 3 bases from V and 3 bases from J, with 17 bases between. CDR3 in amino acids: CASSFSGGMWDTEAFF. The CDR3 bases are TGTGCCAGCAGCTTTAGTGGGGGCATGTGGGACACTGAAGCTTTCTTT.

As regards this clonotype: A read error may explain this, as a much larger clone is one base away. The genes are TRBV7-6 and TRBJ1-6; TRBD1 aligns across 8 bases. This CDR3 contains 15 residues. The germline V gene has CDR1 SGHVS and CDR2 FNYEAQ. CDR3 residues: CVSSGTTGVPSPLHF. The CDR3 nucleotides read TGTGTCAGCAGCGGAACGACAGGGGTGCCTTCACCCCTCCACTTT.

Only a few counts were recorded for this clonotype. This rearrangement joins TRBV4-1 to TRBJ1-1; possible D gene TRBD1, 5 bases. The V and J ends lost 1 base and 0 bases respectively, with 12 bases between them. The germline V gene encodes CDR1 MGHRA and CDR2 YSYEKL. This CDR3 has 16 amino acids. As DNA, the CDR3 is TGCGCCAGCAGCCAAGTCCCAGGGTGGATGAACACTGAAGCTTTCTTT. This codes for CASSQVPGWMNTEAFF.

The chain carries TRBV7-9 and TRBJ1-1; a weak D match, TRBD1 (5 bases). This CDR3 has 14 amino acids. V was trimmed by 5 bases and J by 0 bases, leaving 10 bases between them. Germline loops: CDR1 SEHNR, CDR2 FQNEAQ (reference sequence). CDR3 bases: TGTGCCAGCAGCGAGTTGGGGGTGAACACTGAAGCTTTCTTT. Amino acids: CASSELGVNTEAFF.

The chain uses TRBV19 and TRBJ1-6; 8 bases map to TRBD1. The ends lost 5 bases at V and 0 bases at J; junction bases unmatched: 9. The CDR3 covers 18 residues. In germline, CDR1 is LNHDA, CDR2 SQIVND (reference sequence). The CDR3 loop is CASSATGAHRSYNSPLHF. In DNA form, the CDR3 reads TGTGCCAGTAGTGCGACAGGGGCCCACCGCTCCTATAATTCACCCCTCCACTTT.

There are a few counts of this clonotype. CDR3 amino acids: CASSQDEGGLAGRAAPQETQYF. Written as DNA, the CDR3 is TGCGCCAGCAGCCAAGATGAGGGCGGACTAGCGGGGAGGGCGGCCCCCCAAGAGACCCAGTACTTC. V and J are TRBV4-1 and TRBJ2-5, with TRBD2 identical over 12 bases. Germline V gives CDR1 MGHRA, CDR2 YSYEKL. V lost 0 bases to trimming and J lost 1 base; unmatched junction nucleotides: 18. This CDR3 is 22 amino acids long.

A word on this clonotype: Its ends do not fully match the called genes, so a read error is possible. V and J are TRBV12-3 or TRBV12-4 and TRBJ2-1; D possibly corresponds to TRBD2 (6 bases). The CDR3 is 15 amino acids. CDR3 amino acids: CANSTGTPSYNEQFF. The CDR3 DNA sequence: TGTGCCAACAGTACCGGGACTCCTTCCTACAATGAGCAGTTCTTC.

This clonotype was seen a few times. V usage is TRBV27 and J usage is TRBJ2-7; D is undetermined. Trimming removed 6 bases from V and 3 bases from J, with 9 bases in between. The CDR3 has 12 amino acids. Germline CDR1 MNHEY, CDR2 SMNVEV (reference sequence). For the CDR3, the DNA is TGTGCCAGCAGCGATACTGGCTACGAGCAGTACTTC. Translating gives CASSDTGYEQYF.

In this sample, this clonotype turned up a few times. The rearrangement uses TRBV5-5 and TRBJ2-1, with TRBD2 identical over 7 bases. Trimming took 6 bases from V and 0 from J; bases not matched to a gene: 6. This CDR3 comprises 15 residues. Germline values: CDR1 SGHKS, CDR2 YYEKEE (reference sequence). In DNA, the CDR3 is TGTGCCAGCACCTTCTGGGGGGGCTCCTACAATGAGCAGTTCTTC. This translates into CASTFWGGSYNEQFF.

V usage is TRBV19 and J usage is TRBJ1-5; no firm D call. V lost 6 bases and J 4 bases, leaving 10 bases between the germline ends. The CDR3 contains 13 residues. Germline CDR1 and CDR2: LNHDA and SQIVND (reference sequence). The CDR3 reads CASSPYANQPQHF. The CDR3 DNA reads TGTGCCAGTAGCCCCTATGCGAATCAGCCCCAGCATTTT. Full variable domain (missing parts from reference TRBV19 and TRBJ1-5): DGGITQSPKYLFRKEGQNVTLSCEQNLNHDAMYWYRQDPGQGLRLIYYSQIVNDFQKGDIAEGYSVSREKKESFPLTVTSAQKNPTAFYLCASSPYANQPQHFGDGTRLSIL.

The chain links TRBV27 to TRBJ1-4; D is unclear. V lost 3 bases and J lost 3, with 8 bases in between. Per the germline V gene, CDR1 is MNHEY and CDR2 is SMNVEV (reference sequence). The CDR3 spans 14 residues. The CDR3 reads CASSFQSANEKLFF. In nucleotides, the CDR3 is TGTGCCAGCAGTTTCCAGAGCGCTAATGAAAAACTGTTTTTT.

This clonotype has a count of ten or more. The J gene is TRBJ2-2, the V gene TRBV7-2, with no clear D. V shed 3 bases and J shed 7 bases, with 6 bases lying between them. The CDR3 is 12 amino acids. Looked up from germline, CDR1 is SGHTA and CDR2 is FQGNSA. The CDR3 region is CASSFRYGELFF. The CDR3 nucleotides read TGTGCCAGCAGCTTCCGGTACGGGGAGCTGTTTTTT.

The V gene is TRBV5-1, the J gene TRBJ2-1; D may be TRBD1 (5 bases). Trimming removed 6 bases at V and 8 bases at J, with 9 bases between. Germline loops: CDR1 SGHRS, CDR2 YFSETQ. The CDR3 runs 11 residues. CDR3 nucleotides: TGCGCCAGCAAGCAGGGCCATGAGCAGTTCTTC. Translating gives CASKQGHEQFF.

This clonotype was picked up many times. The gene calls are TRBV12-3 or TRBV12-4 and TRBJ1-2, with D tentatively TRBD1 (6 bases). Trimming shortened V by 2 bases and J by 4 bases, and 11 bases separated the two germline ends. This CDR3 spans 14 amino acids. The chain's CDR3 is CASSLQGSGYGYTF. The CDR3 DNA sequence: TGTGCCAGCAGTTTACAGGGGTCTGGCTATGGCTACACCTTC.

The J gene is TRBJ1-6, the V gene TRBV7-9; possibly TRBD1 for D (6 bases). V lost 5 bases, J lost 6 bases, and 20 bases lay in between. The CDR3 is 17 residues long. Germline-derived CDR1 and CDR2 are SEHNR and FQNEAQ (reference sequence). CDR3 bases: TGTGCCAGCAGCGACAGCCCGGGACATACGTTTAATTCACCCCTCCACTTT. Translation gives CASSDSPGHTFNSPLHF.

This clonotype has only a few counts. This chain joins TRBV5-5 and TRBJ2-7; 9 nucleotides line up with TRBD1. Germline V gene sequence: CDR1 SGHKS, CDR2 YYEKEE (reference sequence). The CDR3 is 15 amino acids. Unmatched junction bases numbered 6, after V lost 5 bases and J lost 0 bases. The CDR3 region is CASSRDRALSYEQYF. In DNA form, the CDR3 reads TGTGCCAGCAGTCGGGACAGGGCCCTCTCCTACGAGCAGTACTTC.